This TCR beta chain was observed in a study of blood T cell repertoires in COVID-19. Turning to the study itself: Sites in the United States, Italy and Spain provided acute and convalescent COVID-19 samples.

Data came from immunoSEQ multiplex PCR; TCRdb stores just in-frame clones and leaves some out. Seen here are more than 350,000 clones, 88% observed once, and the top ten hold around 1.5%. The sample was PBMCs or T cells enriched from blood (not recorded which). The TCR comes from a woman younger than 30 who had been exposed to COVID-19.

The CDR3 nucleotides read TGTGCCAGCAGCGGGACGGGGGATCGCAATCAGCCCCAGCATTTT. Translating it yields CASSGTGDRNQPQHF. V is TRBV7-8 and J is TRBJ1-5, with a tentative D call TRBD1 (5 bases). V was cut by 5 bases and J by 2 bases, with 13 bases left in between. Germline loops: CDR1 SGHVS, CDR2 FQNEAQ. There are 15 residues in the CDR3.